This T cell receptor beta chain derives from a study of T-cell memory formation after mild COVID-19. Germline V gene lookup returns CDR1 SGHTA and CDR2 FQGTGA. The V end was cut by 0 bases, the J end by 0 bases, with 10 bases between. This CDR3 has 16 residues. 5'RACE primed from the constant segment yielded TCR alpha and TCR beta cDNA libraries bearing sample barcodes and UMIs. One entry per CDR3 protein results from TCRdb running MiXCR on the 5' RACE reads. The data show hundreds of thousands of distinct CDR3 sequences, with around a sixth seen just once and roughly 8.2% held by the top ten. Concerning this clonotype itself: Its antigen is not known.

Study observations and caveats: Detection of some responders pre-infection suggested pre-existing cross-reactive memory T cells participated. CD4/CD8 balance characterized clones contracting day 15 to 85, and CD4+ skew characterized later expanders.

The receptor was derived from an adult woman who had mild COVID-19 (a few samples of this study predate the infection). Cell type and time point are not known. V and J are TRBV7-3 and TRBJ2-3; D is possibly TRBD2 (6 bases). Specimen: PBMCs or a T cell subset sorted from them (not recorded which). CDR3 in amino acids: CASSLTASASTDTQYF. Here the CDR3 DNA reads TGTGCCAGCAGCTTAACCGCTAGCGCCAGCACAGATACGCAGTATTTT.